This TCR beta chain was captured in a study of T cells after yellow fever vaccination. Study information: Low-cell-number fractions underwent preparation using SMART-Seq v4 Ultra Low Input.

A remark on this clonotype: Its antigen is not known.

Trimming stripped 0 bases from V and 13 bases from J, with 10 bases between. The CDR3 length is 12 residues. Germline values: CDR1 DFQATT, CDR2 SNEGSKA (reference sequence). TCRdb ran MiXCR on the 5' RACE reads and lists one entry per CDR3 protein. In the table there are about 260,000 distinct CDR3 sequences, around 5.2% of which are singletons. Regarding the study as a whole: A small share of clonotypes appeared in both CD4 and CD8 compartments. Weaker in magnitude, the secondary response showed a faster peak on day 5 versus 15. Post-booster repertoires again held most primary-vaccination clones (roughly 95% CD4, just under 90% CD8).

The chain has TRBV20-1 and TRBJ1-6; D unresolved. Here the sequenced sample was CD4+ T cells sorted from PBMCs, taken on the day of the yellow fever booster vaccination. The receptor was derived from a young man who received the YFV17D yellow fever vaccine. CDR3 nucleotides: TGCAGTGCTAGAGAAGTCGGGGAGCCCCTCCACTTT. Protein: CSAREVGEPLHF.